The clone carrying this TCR beta chain appeared a few times. Its matching antigen is unknown. These data come from a study of T cell responses to AZD1222 COVID-19 vaccine. Study results and limitations: Variant regions that are unmutated are reportedly the target of nearly half of spike-specific TCRs. Mostly white British, mostly female donors; authors suggested clonal diversity may be underestimated. Sampling captured repertoires only after the peak T cell response.

Trimming removed 0 bases from V and 0 bases from J, with 9 bases in between. Germline CDR1 reads LGHDT; CDR2 reads YNNKEL (reference sequence). This CDR3 has 16 amino acids. The method was immunoSEQ multiplex PCR; TCRdb's version includes in-frame clones alone and lacks a portion of them. The sample lists 120,000 or so clones, about nine tenths occurring once. The rearrangement joins TRBV3-1 (or the pseudogene TRBV3-2) to TRBJ1-3; possibly TRBD1 for D (6 bases). The clonotype comes from an adult in good health. Here the sequenced sample was peripheral blood, taken on day 0 of AZD1222 vaccination. The CDR3 region is CASSQERGASGNTIYF. The CDR3 DNA is TGTGCCAGCAGCCAAGAGCGGGGGGCCTCTGGAAACACCATATATTTT.